This TCR beta chain derives from a study of T cells in Graves' hyperthyroidism and ophthalmopathy. V gave up 10 bases and J gave up 4 bases; unmatched junction bases: 2. The length of the CDR3 is 12 residues. Looked up from germline, CDR1 is SGHTA and CDR2 is FQGTGA. Template material for amplifying TCR beta CDR3 regions consisted of RNA transcripts. In the first-round RT-PCR of the TCR CDR3, the HTBI primer set was used. One entry per CDR3 protein results from TCRdb running MiXCR on the multiplex PCR reads. The sample records over 650,000 distinct CDR3 sequences, 16% being singletons. The receptor was isolated from a man in his late teens or twenties with Graves' hyperthyroidism. The rearrangement links TRBV7-3 to TRBJ2-3; 10 nucleotides line up with TRBD2. The sequenced sample consisted of blood. The DNA for the CDR3 is TGTGCCAAGCTAGCGGGGGCAGATACGCAGTATTTT. Its protein is CAKLAGADTQYF. The full variable domain, with the rest looked up from reference TRBV7-3 and TRBJ2-3, is GAGVSQTPSNKVTEKGKYVELRCDPISGHTALYWYRQSLGQGPEFLIYFQGTGAADDSGLPNDRFFAVRPEGSVSTLKIQRTERGDSAVYLCAKLAGADTQYFGPGTRLTVL.